This T cell receptor (beta chain) emerged from a study of shared clonotypes between healthy human individuals. CDR3 length equals 11 residues. Trimming removed 3 bases at V and 11 bases at J, with 8 bases between. Germline CDR1 reads SGHAT; CDR2 reads FQNNGV. In the authors' workflow: Junction-only sequences produced by ImmunoSEQ had no quality scores, so filtering differed. Assay: immunoSEQ multiplex PCR; the TCRdb copy retains only in-frame clones and omits some. The DNA gave D and trimming, while V, J and clone size come from that table. The sample lists approximately 1,500,000 clones; 95% to 99% were seen once. Study findings and constraints: Larger richness was generally estimated for naive than memory subsets. Donor scarcity curtailed the genetic and exposure-history diversity represented herein.

About this clone itself: Its specificity is unknown.

Investigators divided CD4+ cells into CD45RA+ naive and CD45RA-negative memory subsets. The sequence came from a man between 25 and 39 years old in good health. This chain joins TRBV11-2 and TRBJ2-1; tentatively, D is TRBD2 (5 bases). The specimen sequenced was naive CD4+ T cells sorted from blood. Documented subset: CD45RA+ positively selected. CDR3 residues: CASSFEGKQFF. In nucleotides, the CDR3 is TGTGCCAGCAGCTTTGAGGGCAAGCAGTTCTTC.